The 8 T cell receptor beta chains below were found in one sample sequenced in a study of T-cell reconstitution after alpha-beta-depleted transplantation in children. The TCRbeta library was prepared with unique molecular identifiers. Using its own MiXCR run on the PCR reads, TCRdb lists one record per CDR3 protein. The repertoire holds fewer than 550,000 distinct CDR3 sequences, with over 9.5% as singletons. Sequencing used PBMCs, mostly from graft donor cells, obtained 180 days after TCRalphabeta/CD19-depleted stem cell transplant. The origin of the receptors is a female patient aged 2 to 10 who had a stem cell transplant for aplastic anemia, so the T cells may come from the graft donor.

This clonotype showed up just a few times. The genes are TRBV19 and TRBJ2-1; maybe TRBD2 (5 bases). In germline, CDR1 is LNHDA, CDR2 SQIVND (reference sequence). CDR3 length: 15 residues. Trimming removed 5 bases from V and 0 bases from J, with 11 bases in between. The CDR3 region is CASSVEGISYNEQFF. CDR3 bases: TGTGCCAGTAGTGTCGAGGGTATCTCCTACAATGAGCAGTTCTTC. Using reference TRBV19 and TRBJ2-1 for the parts outside the CDR3, the full variable domain is DGGITQSPKYLFRKEGQNVTLSCEQNLNHDAMYWYRQDPGQGLRLIYYSQIVNDFQKGDIAEGYSVSREKKESFPLTVTSAQKNPTAFYLCASSVEGISYNEQFFGPGTRLTVL.

In this sample, this clonotype turned up many times. The chain has TRBV4-2 and TRBJ2-7; TRBD2 matches 9 bases. The V gene's germline CDR1 is LGHNA and CDR2 YNFKEQ. This CDR3 region has 16 residues. The V segment lost 0 bases and the J segment 0 bases; nucleotides outside the gene matches: 3. The DNA of the CDR3 is TGTGCCAGCAGCCAAGATGGAGCGGGAGGCTCCTACGAGCAGTACTTC. Translated: CASSQDGAGGSYEQYF.

The J gene is TRBJ2-2, the V gene TRBV24-1, with 11 bases fitting TRBD1. After removal of 2 bases from V and 3 bases from J, the junction contained 1 base not matched to a gene. Germline assignment: CDR1 KGHDR and CDR2 SFDVKD. There are 16 residues in the CDR3. CDR3 sequence (DNA): TGTGCCACCAGTGATTGGGACAGGGGGTACACCGGGGAGCTGTTTTTT. It encodes CATSDWDRGYTGELFF.

V gene TRBV20-1 combines with J gene TRBJ2-4, with TRBD2 as a possible D gene (6 bases). Trimming removed 5 bases at V and 2 bases at J, with 16 bases between. Germline CDR1 and CDR2: DFQATT and SNEGSKA (reference sequence). The CDR3 has 15 amino acids. CDR3 DNA: TGCAGTGCTCTCTGGGCAGGACTAACCAAAAACATTCAGTACTTC. Translating it yields CSALWAGLTKNIQYF.

The genes are TRBV24-1 and TRBJ2-1; D is ambiguous. The germline V and J ends were trimmed by 5 bases and 6 bases, with 16 bases remaining between them. CDR3 length: 15 residues. The germline V gene encodes CDR1 KGHDR and CDR2 SFDVKD. The CDR3, as DNA: TGTGCCACCAGTGCGAAGAGACTTTGGGGCAATGAGCAGTTCTTC. Amino acid sequence: CATSAKRLWGNEQFF.

The J gene is TRBJ2-3, the V gene TRBV28; tentative D call: TRBD2 (6 bases). The CDR3 contains 18 residues. Germline V gives CDR1 MDHEN, CDR2 SYDVKM. The V gene lost 5 bases and the J gene lost 3 bases, with 24 bases spanning the gap. The CDR3 DNA sequence: TGTGCCAGCAGTCCCTTCTCCGTGGGACTCGCACGAACAGATACGCAGTATTTT. As protein: CASSPFSVGLARTDTQYF.

The gene calls are TRBV5-1 and TRBJ2-6; unclear D gene. The V and J ends lost 3 bases and 6 bases respectively, with 10 bases between them. CDR1 and CDR2 from the germline V gene are SGHRS and YFSETQ. The CDR3 length is 14 residues. CDR3 in amino acids: CASSSPSQANVLTF. Here the CDR3 DNA reads TGCGCCAGCAGCTCCCCTTCTCAGGCCAACGTCCTGACTTTC.

V and J are TRBV19 and TRBJ2-1; D gene unclear. CDR3 length: 13 amino acids. Looked up from germline, CDR1 is LNHDA and CDR2 is SQIVND (reference sequence). V was trimmed by 1 base and J by 5 bases, leaving 6 bases between them. The CDR3 DNA is TGTGCCAGTAGTATAGGGGCCAACAATGAGCAGTTCTTC. Protein product: CASSIGANNEQFF.